These T cell receptor beta chains were read from a single sample in a study of blood T cells in healthy people across ages. TCRdb called the 5' RACE reads again in MiXCR, with one record for every CDR3 protein. The data show about 1 million distinct CDR3 sequences, roughly 45% seen once. The sample consisted of blood. These receptors originate from a woman aged 60 to 75 in good health. Both conserved end residues are part of each CDR3. A D gene is named only where the DNA matches it firmly. Rows give clone size only sometimes, using once, few, many, or a class for an expanded clone.

v_gene	abundance	d_gene	j_gene	CDR3aa	CDR3nt
TRBV10-3	few	TRBD2	TRBJ2-1	CAISSGKGGNEQFF	TGTGCCATCAGCAGCGGGAAAGGTGGGAATGAGCAGTTCTTC
TRBV20-1	-	-	TRBJ1-2	CSARGWGGNYGYTF	TGCAGTGCTAGGGGGTGGGGGGGAAACTATGGCTACACCTTC
TRBV6-6	-	-	TRBJ2-7	CASSAYGTSYEQYF	TGTGCCAGCAGTGCCTACGGCACTTCCTACGAGCAGTACTTC
TRBV27	-	-	TRBJ2-3	CARSSTDTQYF	TGTGCCAGATCTAGCACAGATACGCAGTATTTT
TRBV20-1	-	-	TRBJ2-7	CSARVRGQRSYEQYF	TGCAGTGCTAGAGTCCGAGGACAGAGGTCCTACGAGCAGTACTTC
TRBV4-1	-	TRBD1	TRBJ2-7	CASSREFGQGPYEQYF	TGCGCCAGCAGCCGTGAGTTTGGACAGGGACCCTACGAGCAGTACTTC
TRBV6-5	once	-	TRBJ2-1	CASRSYDEQFF	TGTGCCAGCAGGTCCTACGATGAGCAGTTCTTC
TRBV12-3/TRBV12-4	-	-	TRBJ1-5	CASRRGDQPQHF	TGTGCCAGCCGGAGGGGCGATCAGCCCCAGCATTTT
TRBV14	-	TRBD1	TRBJ1-2	CASSLLTGIGYGYTF	TGTGCCAGCAGCCTACTGACAGGGATCGGCTATGGCTACACCTTC
TRBV5-1	-	-	TRBJ2-1	CASSPVSGDSNEQFF	TGCGCCAGCAGTCCCGTTAGCGGAGATTCCAATGAGCAGTTCTTC
TRBV4-1	-	-	TRBJ2-3	CASSQVGRGRGADTQYF	TGCGCCAGCAGCCAAGTGGGAAGAGGGAGAGGTGCAGATACGCAGTATTTT
TRBV10-1	-	-	TRBJ2-1	CASSGEHDEQFF	TGCGCCAGCAGTGGGGAACACGATGAGCAGTTCTTC
TRBV7-6	-	TRBD2	TRBJ2-5	CASSLEGTSGSGETQYF	TGTGCCAGCAGCTTAGAAGGGACTAGCGGGAGCGGGGAGACCCAGTACTTC
TRBV7-9	many	-	TRBJ2-7	CASSSQEAGSREQYF	TGTGCCAGCAGCTCCCAAGAAGCAGGGAGTAGAGAGCAGTACTTC
TRBV11-1	-	-	TRBJ1-2	CASSLGSSTYGYTF	TGTGCCAGCAGCTTAGGATCCTCTACCTATGGCTACACCTTC
TRBV6-6	few	TRBD1	TRBJ2-4	CASSYPGQGKNIQYF	TGTGCCAGCAGTTACCCGGGACAGGGTAAAAACATTCAGTACTTC
TRBV29-1	few	-	TRBJ1-2	CSHEGGVQGYTF	TGCAGTCATGAGGGGGGAGTTCAGGGCTACACCTTC
TRBV29-1	-	-	TRBJ2-7	CSVESLQGGPYEQYF	TGCAGCGTTGAAAGCCTCCAAGGGGGTCCCTACGAGCAGTACTTC
TRBV27	-	TRBD1	TRBJ2-4	CASRNPGQKNIQYF	TGTGCCAGCAGGAACCCGGGACAGAAAAACATTCAGTACTTC
TRBV20-1	-	-	TRBJ2-7	CSARDPLIPSAPYEQYF	TGCAGTGCTAGAGACCCTCTGATTCCTAGCGCACCCTACGAGCAGTACTTC